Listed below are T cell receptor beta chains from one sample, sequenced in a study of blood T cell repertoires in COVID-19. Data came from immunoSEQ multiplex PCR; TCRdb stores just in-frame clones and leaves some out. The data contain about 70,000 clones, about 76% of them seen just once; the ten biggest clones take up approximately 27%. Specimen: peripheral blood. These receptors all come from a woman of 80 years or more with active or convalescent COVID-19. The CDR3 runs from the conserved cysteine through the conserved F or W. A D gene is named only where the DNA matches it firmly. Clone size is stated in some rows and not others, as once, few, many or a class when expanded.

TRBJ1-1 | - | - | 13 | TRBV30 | TGTGCCTGGAGTATTGGAGCCAACACTGAAGCTTTCTTT | CAWSIGANTEAFF
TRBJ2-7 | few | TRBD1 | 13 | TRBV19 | TGTGCCAGTATGAGACAGGGTGACTACGAGCAGTACTTC | CASMRQGDYEQYF
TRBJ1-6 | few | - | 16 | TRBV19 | TGTGCCAGTAGTATCGGGGGGGCTCTTTCGGATTCACCCCTCCACTTT | CASSIGGALSDSPLHF
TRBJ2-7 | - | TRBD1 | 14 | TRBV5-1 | TGCGCCAGCAGCCAAGGGACAGGTCGGGCCGAGCAGTACTTC | CASSQGTGRAEQYF
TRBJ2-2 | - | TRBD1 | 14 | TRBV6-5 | TGTGCCAGCAGCTGGGGACAGGGAAGCGGGGAGCTGTTTTTT | CASSWGQGSGELFF
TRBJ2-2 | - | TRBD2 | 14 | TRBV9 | TGTGCCAGCAGCGTATCGAGCGGGGCCGGGGAGCTGTTTTTT | CASSVSSGAGELFF
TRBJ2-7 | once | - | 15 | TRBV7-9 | TGTGCCAGCAGCTTATTGTCAGGGGAGATCTACGAGCAGTACTTC | CASSLLSGEIYEQYF
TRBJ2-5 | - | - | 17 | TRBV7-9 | TGTGCCAGCAGCTACTTGAAGACTGACTTTGCACAAGAGACCCAGTACTTC | CASSYLKTDFAQETQYF
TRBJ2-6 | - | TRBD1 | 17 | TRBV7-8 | TGTGCCAGCAGCACACGGGACAGGCGGTCTGGGGCCAACGTCCTGACTTTC | CASSTRDRRSGANVLTF
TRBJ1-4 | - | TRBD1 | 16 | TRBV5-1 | TGCGCCAGCAGCTTTGGGACAGGGGATGGTGATGAAAAACTGTTTTTT | CASSFGTGDGDEKLFF
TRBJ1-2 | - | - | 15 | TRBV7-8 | TGTGCCAGCAGCTTAGGCGCGGGCGCGAGGTATGGCTACACCTTC | CASSLGAGARYGYTF
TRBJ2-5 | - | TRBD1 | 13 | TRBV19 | TGTGCCGCCTCACAGGGGTCCCAAGAGACCCAGTACTTC | CAASQGSQETQYF
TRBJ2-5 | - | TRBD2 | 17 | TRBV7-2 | TGTGCCAGCAGCCATAATCGAGGGCGGGGGGGAGACGAGACCCAGTACTTC | CASSHNRGRGGDETQYF
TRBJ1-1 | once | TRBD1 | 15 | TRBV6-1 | TGTGCCAGCAGTGAAAAGGAGGGGGCAGGGACTGAAGCTTTCTTT | CASSEKEGAGTEAFF
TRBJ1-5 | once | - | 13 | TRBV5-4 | TGTGCCAGCAGCTTCAACGGGATTCAGCCCCAGCATTTT | CASSFNGIQPQHF
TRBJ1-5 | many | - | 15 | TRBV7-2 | TGTGCCAGCAGCTTAGTTGGGGGGATCAATCAGCCCCAGCATTTT | CASSLVGGINQPQHF
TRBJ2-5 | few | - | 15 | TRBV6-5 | TGTGCCAGCAGTTCGGACCCTACGGGGCAAGAGACCCAGTACTTC | CASSSDPTGQETQYF
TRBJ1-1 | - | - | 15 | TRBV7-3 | TGTGCCAGCAGCTACCCTCGGGGGTGCGACACTGAAGCTTTCTTT | CASSYPRGCDTEAFF
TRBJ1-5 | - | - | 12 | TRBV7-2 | TGTGCCAGCAGCCCCAGGGGTCAGCCCCAGCATTTT | CASSPRGQPQHF
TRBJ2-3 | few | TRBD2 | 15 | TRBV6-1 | TGTGCCAGCAGTGAGGGGGGACTAGGCGGCGGTACGCAGTATTTT | CASSEGGLGGGTQYF
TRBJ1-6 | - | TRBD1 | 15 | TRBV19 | TGTGCCAGTAGTGCTGGGACAGGGGATAATTCACCCCTCCACTTT | CASSAGTGDNSPLHF
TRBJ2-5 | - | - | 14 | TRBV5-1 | TGCGCCAGCACTTACGCCGGGGGCCAAGAGACCCAGTACTTC | CASTYAGGQETQYF
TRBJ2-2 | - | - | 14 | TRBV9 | TGTGCCAGCAGCGTAGGGAGGGTGGACGGGGAGCTGTTTTTT | CASSVGRVDGELFF
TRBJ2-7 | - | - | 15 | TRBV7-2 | TGTGCCAGCAGCTTGGGAAGGGGACGGGGGTTCGAGCAGTACTTC | CASSLGRGRGFEQYF
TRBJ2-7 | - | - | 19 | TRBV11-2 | TGTGCCAGCAGCTTAGGACCCTCGTGGGGGCAAGTGAGCTCCTACGAGCAGTACTTC | CASSLGPSWGQVSSYEQYF
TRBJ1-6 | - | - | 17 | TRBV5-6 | TGTGCCAGCAGCTTGGTAGGGGGACACTCCTATAATTCACCCCTCCACTTT | CASSLVGGHSYNSPLHF
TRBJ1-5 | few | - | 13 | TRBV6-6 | TGTGCCAGCAGCTCCGGGGATAGCCAGCCCCAGCATTTT | CASSSGDSQPQHF
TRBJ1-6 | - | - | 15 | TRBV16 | TGTGCCAGCAGCCAATCAGGAGGGGCGCGTTCACCCCTCCACTTT | CASSQSGGARSPLHF
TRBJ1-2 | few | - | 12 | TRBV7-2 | TGTGCCAGCAGTATCAGTAACTATGGCTACACCTTC | CASSISNYGYTF
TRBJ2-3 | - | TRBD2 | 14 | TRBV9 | TGTGCCAGCAGCGTCGGGGGGGCGGTAGATACGCAGTATTTT | CASSVGGAVDTQYF
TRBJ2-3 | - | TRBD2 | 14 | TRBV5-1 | TGCGCCAGCAGCTCGACTAGCGGGACAGATACGCAGTATTTT | CASSSTSGTDTQYF
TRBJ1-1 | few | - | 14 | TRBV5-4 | TGTGCCAGCAGCTTGGGGGGGGACGACACTGAAGCTTTCTTT | CASSLGGDDTEAFF
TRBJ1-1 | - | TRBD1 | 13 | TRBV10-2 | TGCGCCAGCAGGGGGGACAGGGAGCCTGAAGCTTTCTTT | CASRGDREPEAFF
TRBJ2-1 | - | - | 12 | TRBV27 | TGTGCCAGCTCTCCGGGGGATGGTGAGCAGTTCTTC | CASSPGDGEQFF
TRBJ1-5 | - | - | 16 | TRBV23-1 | TGCGCCAGCAGTCAATCAGCGGGAGGGGGCAATCAGCCCCAGCATTTT | CASSQSAGGGNQPQHF
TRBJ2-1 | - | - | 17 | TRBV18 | TGTGCCAGCTCACCTCCCCGGGGGGCGGCGAGCAACAATGAGCAGTTCTTC | CASSPPRGAASNNEQFF
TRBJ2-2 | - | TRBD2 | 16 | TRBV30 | TGTGCCTGGGACCCAGGGGCTAGCGGGGGGTATGAGGAGCTGTTTTTT | CAWDPGASGGYEELFF
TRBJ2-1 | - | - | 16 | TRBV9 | TGTGCCAGCAGCGTAGTAAGTACGGGGATGGGCAATGAGCAGTTCTTC | CASSVVSTGMGNEQFF
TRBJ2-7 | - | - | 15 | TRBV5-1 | TGCGCCAGCAGCTTGGCCGCGGCAGGGGTAGGCGAGCAGTACTTC | CASSLAAAGVGEQYF
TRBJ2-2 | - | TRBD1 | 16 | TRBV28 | TGTGCCAGCAGTGAACCACAGGGGCTTAACACCGGGGAGCTGTTTTTT | CASSEPQGLNTGELFF
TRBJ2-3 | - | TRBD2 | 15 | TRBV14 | TGTGCCAGCAGCCAAGCGGGGGGGTTTGCAGATACGCAGTATTTT | CASSQAGGFADTQYF
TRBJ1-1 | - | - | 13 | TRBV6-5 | TGTGCCAGCAGCTGGAGCGGCAACACTGAAGCTTTCTTT | CASSWSGNTEAFF
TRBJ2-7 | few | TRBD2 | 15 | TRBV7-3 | TGTGCCAGCAGCTTCAGGGCTAGCGGACCCTACGAGCAGTACTTC | CASSFRASGPYEQYF
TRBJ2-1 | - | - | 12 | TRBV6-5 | TGTGCCAGCAGTCTTCAGGGCAATGAGCAGTTCTTC | CASSLQGNEQFF
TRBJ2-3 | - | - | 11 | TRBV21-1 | TGTGCCAGCAGCGAGGTTGGAGCGCAGTATTTT | CASSEVGAQYF